This is a list of T cell receptor beta chains from one sample in a study of shared clonotypes between healthy human individuals. TCRdb's table, derived via immunoSEQ multiplex PCR, lists solely in-frame clones and lacks some. The sample has some 2,100,000 clones, roughly 91% seen once. The source material was naive CD8+ T cells from PBMCs. Receptors were obtained from a young man in good health. Some clones in this sample may be carry-over from other donors' samples. Each CDR3 is given without its conserved first and last residue. Some rows have no size entry. The others give once, few or many, or a class for an expanded clone.

v_call: TRBV5-1; clone_size: -; cdr3_aa: ASSLAWQGQGFYNEQF
v_call: TRBV21-1; clone_size: -; cdr3_aa: ASRPDRGKGYEQY
v_call: TRBV19; clone_size: -; cdr3_aa: ASSIVTGGNNEQF
v_call: TRBV27; clone_size: -; cdr3_aa: ASSTDRATGELF
v_call: TRBV2; clone_size: -; cdr3_aa: ASSEPKWTSGSSLEQY
v_call: TRBV7-9; clone_size: -; cdr3_aa: ASSLAEIPKKTQY
v_call: TRBV27; clone_size: -; cdr3_aa: ASSLEVDRERQPQH
v_call: TRBV6-6; clone_size: -; cdr3_aa: ASVGGSGEKLF
v_call: TRBV28; clone_size: few; cdr3_aa: ASSFLNTEAF
v_call: TRBV7-9; clone_size: -; cdr3_aa: ASSGTSGSRYNEQF
v_call: TRBV29-1; clone_size: -; cdr3_aa: SVSLQGSYEQY
v_call: TRBV7-9; clone_size: once; cdr3_aa: ASSSSGDRDRYT
v_call: TRBV9; clone_size: -; cdr3_aa: ASSVGGGLNTGELF
v_call: TRBV19; clone_size: -; cdr3_aa: ASSMTGGYAGELF
v_call: TRBV4-3; clone_size: -; cdr3_aa: ASSQDYRAYGNTIY
v_call: TRBV15; clone_size: -; cdr3_aa: ATSRDGQGQRPYEQY
v_call: TRBV27; clone_size: -; cdr3_aa: ASNQETSETIITSTDTQY
v_call: TRBV7-9; clone_size: -; cdr3_aa: ASSPRDLQETQY
v_call: TRBV7-6; clone_size: -; cdr3_aa: ASSSGTSGRYTGELF
v_call: TRBV10-1; clone_size: -; cdr3_aa: ASSEASGSTVGEQF
v_call: TRBV4-1; clone_size: once; cdr3_aa: ASSQRDGGRATEAF
v_call: TRBV7-2; clone_size: -; cdr3_aa: ASSLLGTRTYNEQF
v_call: TRBV7-9; clone_size: -; cdr3_aa: ASSPGRGAHEQY
v_call: TRBV6-1; clone_size: few; cdr3_aa: ASSEGEMNTEAF
v_call: TRBV10-3; clone_size: few; cdr3_aa: AISVATKSYEQY
v_call: TRBV11-2; clone_size: -; cdr3_aa: ASSLRVISYEQY
v_call: TRBV7-3; clone_size: -; cdr3_aa: ASSLIGTYTYEQY
v_call: TRBV4-2; clone_size: -; cdr3_aa: ASSQDAQGTGFFYEQY
v_call: TRBV13; clone_size: -; cdr3_aa: ASSLGRLYNEQF
v_call: TRBV27; clone_size: -; cdr3_aa: ASSPDPGLSAYEQY
v_call: TRBV2; clone_size: once; cdr3_aa: ASRPGMGNTEAF
v_call: TRBV2; clone_size: -; cdr3_aa: ASSEVLGFGANVLT
v_call: TRBV4-1; clone_size: -; cdr3_aa: ASSHPRAANTEAF
v_call: TRBV21-1; clone_size: -; cdr3_aa: ASSHGTGDYNEQF
v_call: TRBV5-1; clone_size: -; cdr3_aa: ASSHGGLLSYNEQF
v_call: TRBV7-9; clone_size: -; cdr3_aa: ASSPRDSLDSYGYT
v_call: TRBV27; clone_size: once; cdr3_aa: ASGRGGTADTQY
v_call: TRBV29-1; clone_size: once; cdr3_aa: SAWSGEQF
v_call: TRBV10-3; clone_size: -; cdr3_aa: ATQTGPNTGELF
v_call: TRBV7-3; clone_size: -; cdr3_aa: ASSSQRYDRDQPQH
v_call: TRBV5-3; clone_size: once; cdr3_aa: AGRGGDEQF
v_call: TRBV27; clone_size: -; cdr3_aa: ASSLVLAGGTDTQY
v_call: TRBV5-1; clone_size: -; cdr3_aa: ASSLVAGREDTQY
v_call: TRBV28; clone_size: -; cdr3_aa: ASSRRNTEAF
v_call: TRBV15; clone_size: -; cdr3_aa: ATSRIKLGNTGELF
v_call: TRBV12-2; clone_size: -; cdr3_aa: ASRLPPWRDYNEQF
v_call: TRBV9; clone_size: -; cdr3_aa: ASSLSGAAVYEQY
v_call: TRBV12-5; clone_size: -; cdr3_aa: ASGLGYGSTDTQY
v_call: TRBV14; clone_size: -; cdr3_aa: ASSPLVGQGPSTEAF
v_call: TRBV6-5; clone_size: -; cdr3_aa: ASSGGQTYNEQF
v_call: TRBV6-6; clone_size: -; cdr3_aa: ASSPWAGTGEQY
v_call: TRBV27; clone_size: -; cdr3_aa: ASSLSHSLKANYGYT
v_call: TRBV27; clone_size: -; cdr3_aa: ASSPEGGRARNEQF
v_call: TRBV6-1; clone_size: -; cdr3_aa: ASSLGKQGDTEAF
v_call: TRBV27; clone_size: -; cdr3_aa: ASTSSRQPAYT
v_call: TRBV7-6; clone_size: -; cdr3_aa: ASNPGQGLLEQY
v_call: TRBV13; clone_size: -; cdr3_aa: ASSLWGDKNIQY